A single sample is the source of the 23 T cell receptor beta chains below, sequenced in a study of shared clonotypes between healthy human individuals. Measured with immunoSEQ multiplex PCR; TCRdb has only the in-frame clones, and not every one. The sample includes a few million clones, roughly nine tenths of them seen just once. Sequenced material: naive CD4+ T cells sorted from blood. The subset was: CD45RA+ positively selected. These receptors all come from a young man in good health.

This chain uses TRBV7-3 with TRBJ1-1, with 7 positions matching TRBD1. Germline V lookup: CDR1 SGHTA, CDR2 FQGTGA. The CDR3 contains 15 residues. V shed 6 bases, J shed 5 bases, and the junction held 12 bases outside the gene matches. As DNA, the CDR3 is TGTGCCAGCAGTCAATTCGGGACAGAGATAACTGAAGCTTTCTTT. Its translation: CASSQFGTEITEAFF.

The chain uses TRBV9 and TRBJ1-3, with unresolved D. Trimming shortened V by 2 bases and J by 4 bases, and 13 bases separated the two germline ends. From germline, CDR1 is SGDLS and CDR2 YYNGEE. The CDR3 runs to 15 residues. The CDR3 nucleotides are TGTGCCAGCAGCGTCCTAGGGAGTCTCGGAAACACCATATATTTT. It codes for CASSVLGSLGNTIYF.

The chain employs TRBV2 and TRBJ2-5, with TRBD2 as a possible D gene (5 bases). Trimming shortened V by 4 bases and J by 3 bases, and 9 bases separated the two germline ends. The CDR3 covers 13 residues. The germline V gene has CDR1 SNHLY and CDR2 FYNNEI. The CDR3 loop is CASSGEAEETQYF. The CDR3 nucleotides are TGTGCCAGCAGTGGGGAAGCGGAAGAGACCCAGTACTTC.

With regard to this clone: This CDR3 is also generated by other DNA sequences in the sample. The chain recombines TRBV5-1 with TRBJ1-4; no definite D call. The CDR3 is 14 residues long. Germline V gene lookup returns CDR1 SGHRS and CDR2 YFSETQ. Trimming removed 0 bases at V and 5 bases at J, with 8 bases between. Written as DNA, the CDR3 is TGCGCCAGCAGCTTGGAGGGAGGGAATGAAAAACTGTTTTTT. This translates into CASSLEGGNEKLFF. Full variable domain (missing parts from reference TRBV5-1 and TRBJ1-4): KAGVTQTPRYLIKTRGQQVTLSCSPISGHRSVSWYQQTPGQGLQFLFEYFSETQRNKGNFPGRFSGRQFSNSRSEMNVSTLELGDSALYLCASSLEGGNEKLFFGSGTQLSVL.

This rearrangement joins TRBV5-1 to TRBJ2-2; 7 nucleotides align to TRBD2. This CDR3 has 15 amino acids. V was clipped by 4 bases and J by 7 bases; unmatched bases: 10. The germline V gene has CDR1 SGHRS and CDR2 YFSETQ. Here the CDR3 DNA reads TGCGCCAGCAGCCCTACGGGACTATCAGGCGGGGAGCTGTTTTTT. Amino acids: CASSPTGLSGGELFF.

In its sample, this clone was seen once. Germline and junction disagree at one end, which may indicate a read error. The V and J genes are TRBV2 and TRBJ2-1; TRBD2 is a possible D gene (7 bases). The CDR3 consists of 15 residues. Germline CDR1 reads SNHLY; CDR2 reads FYNNEI. The CDR3: CASSEGGAHYNEQFF. As DNA, the CDR3 is TGTGCCAGCAGCGAAGGGGGGGCCCACTACAATGAGCAGTTCTTC.

This chain connects TRBV28 to TRBJ2-7; 12 bases align to TRBD1. Germline values: CDR1 MDHEN, CDR2 SYDVKM. Losses at the gene ends were 5 bases for V and 5 bases for J; bases not matched to a gene: 13. The CDR3 runs to 17 residues. The DNA of the CDR3 is TGTGCCAGCAGTCCTCCGGGACAGGGGGCGCCCAGGAACGAGCAGTACTTC. Translation gives CASSPPGQGAPRNEQYF.

The V and J genes are TRBV6-1 and TRBJ2-7, with 12 bases lining up with TRBD2. The V gene's germline CDR1 is MNHNS and CDR2 SASEGT. Trimming took 3 bases from V and 0 from J; bases not matched to a gene: 9. The CDR3 spans 18 residues. CDR3 sequence (DNA): TGTGCCAGCAGTGACTTGGCTAGCGGGAGGGCCAGCTCCTACGAGCAGTACTTC. This codes for CASSDLASGRASSYEQYF.

The rearrangement uses TRBV30 and TRBJ1-2; the D gene is possibly TRBD1 (6 bases). V was shortened by 7 bases and J by 3 bases, with 9 bases between the two germline ends. CDR3 size: 11 residues. Germline lookup yields CDR1 GTSNPN and CDR2 SVGIG (reference sequence). Written as DNA, the CDR3 is TGTGCCTTTGACAGGTACTATGGCTACACCTTC. It yields the protein CAFDRYYGYTF.

CDR3: CASNALSGEQYF. CDR3 DNA sequence: TGCGCCAGCAACGCTCTCTCGGGGGAGCAGTACTTC. The chain recombines TRBV10-2 with TRBJ2-7, with D perhaps matching TRBD2 (5 bases). The CDR3 has 12 amino acids. Germline CDR1 WSHSY, CDR2 SAAADI. V lost 7 bases to trimming and J lost 7 bases, with 14 bases between them.

This chain connects TRBV19 to TRBJ2-4, with D maybe TRBD1 (5 bases). The CDR3 has 17 amino acids. V dropped 3 bases and J dropped 2 bases, with 17 bases sitting between them. The V gene's germline CDR1 is LNHDA and CDR2 SQIVND (reference sequence). Written as DNA, the CDR3 is TGTGCCAGTAGTATCGCGGCCGACAGTTGGTCCAAAAACATTCAGTACTTC. Translation: CASSIAADSWSKNIQYF.

Of note for this clone: Other DNA sequences from this sample encode an identical CDR3 as well. The rearrangement links TRBV7-2 to TRBJ2-1, with D hard to call. The germline gives CDR1 SGHTA, CDR2 FQGNSA. The CDR3 covers 13 residues. Between the trimmed V and J ends, which lost 0 bases and 4 bases, there was a span of 4 bases. The CDR3 protein is CASSLARYNEQFF. CDR3 nucleotides: TGTGCCAGCAGCTTAGCGCGGTACAATGAGCAGTTCTTC.

V and J are TRBV6-6 and TRBJ1-2; TRBD1 matches at 9 bases. CDR3 size: 14 residues. Germline CDR1 and CDR2: MNHNY and SVGAGI (reference sequence). V lost 2 bases to trimming and J lost 8 bases; unmatched junction nucleotides: 6. CDR3 nucleotide sequence: TGTGCCAGCAGTTACGGAAGACAGGGGGACGGCTACACCTTC. This encodes CASSYGRQGDGYTF.

This chain joins TRBV6-1 and TRBJ1-1; D remains unclear. Germline values: CDR1 MNHNS, CDR2 SASEGT. The CDR3 has 13 amino acids. V was shortened by 10 bases and J by 0 bases, with 12 bases between the two germline ends. CDR3: CATIGSMNTEAFF. In DNA, the CDR3 is TGTGCCACCATAGGAAGCATGAACACTGAAGCTTTCTTT.

This sequence joins TRBV7-9 and TRBJ1-2; no clear D gene. Per the germline V gene, CDR1 is SEHNR and CDR2 is FQNEAQ (reference sequence). The V end was cut by 2 bases, the J end by 7 bases, with 11 bases between. This CDR3 spans 13 amino acids. The CDR3 sequence: CASSLSSLSGYTF. Here the CDR3 DNA reads TGTGCCAGCAGCTTATCCTCGCTCTCTGGCTACACCTTC.

The V call is TRBV10-3, the J call TRBJ2-7, with TRBD2 matching over 14 bases. CDR3 size: 15 residues. The germline V gene encodes CDR1 ENHRY and CDR2 SYGVKD. Trimming took 6 bases from V and 2 from J; bases not matched to a gene: 3. CDR3 in DNA: TGTGCCATCAGCGTGACTAGCGGGAGGGCCTACGAGCAGTACTTC. As protein: CAISVTSGRAYEQYF.

This clone came up once. The V and J genes are TRBV7-2 and TRBJ2-4; 11 bases agree with TRBD2. This CDR3 has 16 residues. Germline-derived CDR1 and CDR2 are SGHTA and FQGNSA. V lost 3 bases and J lost 10; bases outside the gene matches: 11. CDR3 protein: CASSFTPSSGGPIQYF. The CDR3 coding sequence is TGTGCCAGCAGCTTTACCCCGTCTAGCGGGGGGCCGATTCAGTACTTC.

The chain is built from TRBV5-6 and TRBJ2-7; a possible D gene is TRBD1 (6 bases). The V end was cut by 1 base, the J end by 2 bases, with 7 bases between. This CDR3 contains 13 residues. Germline loops: CDR1 SGHDT, CDR2 YYEEEE. As DNA, the CDR3 is TGTGCCAGCAGCTTGTACAGGGCCTACGAGCAGTACTTC. This sequence encodes CASSLYRAYEQYF.

J is TRBJ2-1 and V is TRBV7-2, with D unresolved. V lost 4 bases and J lost 8, with 9 bases in between. This CDR3 contains 12 residues. Germline lookup yields CDR1 SGHTA and CDR2 FQGNSA. The CDR3 sequence is CASSSQIHEQFF. DNA of the CDR3: TGTGCCAGCAGCTCCCAGATCCATGAGCAGTTCTTC.

This chain joins TRBV30 and TRBJ1-1, with D possibly matching TRBD1 (5 bases). V shed 4 bases and J shed 3 bases, with 12 bases lying between them. From germline, CDR1 is GTSNPN and CDR2 SVGIG (reference sequence). The CDR3 spans 13 residues. CDR3 DNA sequence: TGTGCCTGGACTGGAAAAGGGGACACTGAAGCTTTCTTT. It codes for CAWTGKGDTEAFF.

For the CDR3, the DNA is TGTGCCAGCAGTGAACCTACCGGGGGCTATGGCTACACCTTC. Translation gives CASSEPTGGYGYTF. This chain uses TRBV25-1 with TRBJ1-2, with D possibly being TRBD1 (5 bases). CDR1 and CDR2 (germline): MGHDK, SYGVNS. There are 14 residues in the CDR3. The germline V and J ends were trimmed by 2 bases and 4 bases, with 11 bases remaining between them.

The rearrangement uses TRBV28 and TRBJ2-2; D is perhaps TRBD2 (7 bases). The length of the CDR3 is 17 residues. Trimming shortened V by 7 bases and J by 4 bases, and 22 bases separated the two germline ends. Germline V gene sequence: CDR1 MDHEN, CDR2 SYDVKM. The chain's CDR3 is CASTMGGQGLVTGELFF. Written as DNA, the CDR3 is TGTGCCAGCACCATGGGGGGGCAGGGCCTTGTCACCGGGGAGCTGTTTTTT.

The V gene is TRBV5-1, the J gene TRBJ1-6; D is possibly TRBD1 (5 bases). CDR3 length: 13 amino acids. Per the germline V gene, CDR1 is SGHRS and CDR2 is YFSETQ. V was pared by 4 bases and J by 8 bases, with 10 bases between. CDR3 in DNA: TGCGCCAGCAGCCGGGGGGTGGATTCACCCCTCCACTTT. Encoded protein: CASSRGVDSPLHF. The full variable domain, its missing parts supplied by reference TRBV5-1 and TRBJ1-6, is KAGVTQTPRYLIKTRGQQVTLSCSPISGHRSVSWYQQTPGQGLQFLFEYFSETQRNKGNFPGRFSGRQFSNSRSEMNVSTLELGDSALYLCASSRGVDSPLHFGNGTRLTVT.